This TCR beta chain came from a study of T cells after somatic rescue of genetic block. The CDR3 runs 16 residues. Profiled with immunoSEQ multiplex PCR; TCRdb holds only in-frame clones, not every one. Among around 64,000 clones listed, about 92% were seen once. This chain links TRBV21-1 with TRBJ2-7; the table's D call, TRBD1, was not checked against the DNA. TRBV21-1 is a listed pseudogene. Sequencing was done on a sample of peripheral blood mononuclear cells (PBMCs). The TCR originated in a man aged 35-49 years. The CDR3 region is CASSKGRQGPPYEQYF. The CDR3 DNA reads as TGTGCCAGCAGCAAAGGGAGACAGGGGCCACCCTACGAGCAGTACTTC.